The next 20 T cell receptor beta chains were all read from a single sample in a study of cytomegalovirus exposure and HLA in healthy donors. The primer mix had 60 Vbeta and 13 Jbeta primers. The protocol was immunoSEQ multiplex PCR, while the TCRdb copy is restricted to in-frame clones and leaves out a portion. Of 200,000 to 300,000 clones detected, roughly 86% appear once; the ten largest clones hold more than 1.5%. Sequenced sample: PBMCs. Receptors originate from a woman aged 40 to 50 in good health and CMV-seropositive.

This clone has just a few counts. The chain carries TRBV2 and TRBJ2-7; D is possibly TRBD2 (5 bases). Germline V CDR1 and CDR2: SNHLY, FYNNEI. CDR3 length: 15 amino acids. V lost 4 bases and J lost 2, with 15 bases in between. The CDR3 DNA reads TGTGCCAGCAGTGTAAGTAGCGCGTTAGCCTACGAGCAGTACTTC. It codes for CASSVSSALAYEQYF.

The chain is built from TRBV6-5 and TRBJ1-1; D is uncertain. Per germline, CDR1 MNHEY and CDR2 SVGAGI. The CDR3 sequence is 14 residues long. V was shortened by 0 bases and J by 3 bases, with 8 bases between the two germline ends. The CDR3 here is CASSYSQRYTEAFF. CDR3 nucleotide sequence: TGTGCCAGCAGTTACTCTCAGCGGTACACTGAAGCTTTCTTT.

The genes are TRBV27 and TRBJ2-1; TRBD1 is a possible D gene (6 bases). This CDR3 contains 15 residues. Germline CDR1 reads MNHEY; CDR2 reads SMNVEV (reference sequence). Trimming removed 5 bases from V and 4 bases from J, with 15 bases in between. The CDR3 region is CASSPPRGGYNEQFF. For the CDR3, the DNA is TGTGCCAGCAGTCCCCCCCGAGGGGGTTACAATGAGCAGTTCTTC.

This clone was seen once. The genes are TRBV6-5 and TRBJ1-1; perhaps TRBD1 as D (5 bases). The CDR3 loop spans 13 amino acids. Germline V lookup: CDR1 MNHEY, CDR2 SVGAGI. Deletions cut 6 bases from V and 5 bases from J, with 13 bases between. This CDR3 is CASSWGEGTEAFF. CDR3 DNA sequence: TGTGCCAGCAGCTGGGGGGAAGGGACTGAAGCTTTCTTT.

The chain links TRBV7-9 to TRBJ1-1; 7 nucleotides line up with TRBD1. The length of the CDR3 is 15 residues. V lost 5 bases and J lost 0; bases outside the gene matches: 6. Germline V gene lookup returns CDR1 SEHNR and CDR2 FQNEAQ (reference sequence). The CDR3 DNA is TGTGCCAGCAGCCTCGGACAGGTCTTGAACACTGAAGCTTTCTTT. Translated: CASSLGQVLNTEAFF.

The chain uses TRBV6-5 and TRBJ1-4; D gene uncertain. The V gene lost 0 bases and the J gene lost 3 bases, with 11 bases spanning the gap. In germline, CDR1 is MNHEY, CDR2 SVGAGI. The CDR3 length is 16 residues. CDR3 region: CASSYSGGGANEKLFF. Here the CDR3 DNA reads TGTGCCAGCAGTTACTCGGGAGGAGGTGCTAATGAAAAACTGTTTTTT.

On this clone: Sequence at one end of the junction differs from germline and may be a read error. V and J are TRBV15 and TRBJ2-6, with D perhaps matching TRBD1 (5 bases). This CDR3 comprises 14 residues. Germline CDR1 and CDR2: LNHNV and YYDKDF (reference sequence). This CDR3 is CATRGVSGANGLTF. Here the CDR3 DNA reads TGTGCCACCAGAGGAGTCTCTGGGGCCAACGGCCTGACTTTC.

A single count supports this clone. The chain carries TRBV28 and TRBJ2-7, with a possible D match to TRBD1 (5 bases). Per the germline V gene, CDR1 is MDHEN and CDR2 is SYDVKM. The length of the CDR3 is 13 residues. V lost 7 bases and J 2 bases, leaving 12 bases between the germline ends. The CDR3 sequence is CASNTGPTYEQYF. The CDR3 DNA reads TGTGCCAGCAACACAGGCCCAACCTACGAGCAGTACTTC.

V is TRBV7-9 and J is TRBJ2-7, with TRBD1 as a possible D gene (5 bases). The CDR3 consists of 13 residues. CDR1 SEHNR and CDR2 FQNEAQ come from the germline V gene (reference sequence). V lost 2 bases to trimming and J lost 11 bases, with 16 bases between them. This CDR3 is CASSLIRQGDEYF. CDR3 in DNA: TGTGCCAGCAGCTTAATACGCCAGGGTGATGAGTACTTC.

This chain links TRBV7-8 with TRBJ2-7; 9 bases are a match to TRBD1. Germline trimming cut 6 bases from V and 6 bases from J; bases unmatched to any gene: 12. The CDR3 consists of 15 residues. Germline loops: CDR1 SGHVS, CDR2 FQNEAQ. The CDR3 DNA follows: TGTGCCAGCAGTTCAGCGGGACAGGGTTCTCTCGAGCAGTACTTC. This translates into CASSSAGQGSLEQYF.

This clone was seen only once. The V call is TRBV7-9, the J call TRBJ1-1; no definite D call. Trimming took off 6 bases at V and 1 base at J, with 15 bases between the two ends. The CDR3 covers 15 residues. Germline V gives CDR1 SEHNR, CDR2 FQNEAQ (reference sequence). Written as DNA, the CDR3 is TGTGCCAGCAGGAGTGGTGGTTTTGGGAACACTGAAGCTTTCTTT. Its protein is CASRSGGFGNTEAFF.

This clone was recorded many times. The J gene is TRBJ2-7, the V gene TRBV6-6; possibly TRBD2 for D (6 bases). The length of the CDR3 is 15 residues. From germline, CDR1 is MNHNY and CDR2 SVGAGI (reference sequence). Trimming cost V 8 bases and J 0 bases, with 17 bases left between them. The CDR3 DNA reads TGTGCCAGCCTTGGTGGACTACCCAACTCCTACGAGCAGTACTTC. It is translated as CASLGGLPNSYEQYF.

This clone was seen a handful of times. The chain links TRBV7-2 to TRBJ2-7, with 12 bases identical to TRBD2. Germline V gene sequence: CDR1 SGHTA, CDR2 FQGNSA. Trimming removed 5 bases from V and 2 bases from J; junction bases left unmatched: 10. This CDR3 contains 17 residues. CDR3 DNA: TGTGCCAGCAGCCTCGGGACTAGCGGGCGCCTTACCTACGAGCAGTACTTC. It translates to CASSLGTSGRLTYEQYF.

V and J are TRBV7-9 and TRBJ2-7; 7 bases match TRBD2. Germline CDR1 is SEHNR and CDR2 is FQNEAQ (reference sequence). The CDR3 spans 14 residues. V was clipped by 5 bases and J by 2 bases; unmatched bases: 6. The CDR3 spells CASSSGEAPYEQYF. The CDR3 DNA reads as TGTGCCAGCAGCAGCGGGGAGGCTCCCTACGAGCAGTACTTC.

This clone was observed a handful of times. The CDR3 DNA is TGTGCCAGCAGCCAAGCAGACCGGCAGGGAGGCTACGAGCAGTACTTC. Translated, it gives CASSQADRQGGYEQYF. The V call is TRBV4-2, the J call TRBJ2-7; weak D call: TRBD2 (6 bases). From germline, CDR1 is LGHNA and CDR2 YNFKEQ. The CDR3 sequence is 16 residues long. Trimming removed 1 base at V and 3 bases at J, with 16 bases between.

Regarding this clone: The sample holds other DNA sequences that translate to the same CDR3. J is TRBJ1-5 and V is TRBV7-2; the D gene is possibly TRBD1 (5 bases). The germline V gene encodes CDR1 SGHTA and CDR2 FQGNSA. The CDR3 is made up of 14 amino acids. The V end was cut by 3 bases, the J end by 1 base, with 7 bases between. Written as DNA, the CDR3 is TGTGCCAGCAGCTTGACAGTAAGCAATCAGCCCCAGCATTTT. This translates into CASSLTVSNQPQHF. Full variable domain (outside the CDR3, taken from reference TRBV7-2 and TRBJ1-5): GAGVSQSPSNKVTEKGKDVELRCDPISGHTALYWYRQSLGQGLEFLIYFQGNSAPDKSGLPSDRFSAERTGGSVSTLTIQRTQQEDSAVYLCASSLTVSNQPQHFGDGTRLSIL.

The V gene is TRBV28, the J gene TRBJ1-5, with 8 positions matching TRBD1. Germline assignment: CDR1 MDHEN and CDR2 SYDVKM. This CDR3 spans 15 amino acids. With V trimmed by 0 bases and J by 5 bases, 3 bases remained unmatched. The CDR3 DNA is TGTGCCAGCAGTTTATGGGGACAGGACCATCAGCCCCAGCATTTT. It yields the protein CASSLWGQDHQPQHF.

This clone has only one observation. The rearrangement joins TRBV30 to TRBJ2-6, with D possibly being TRBD1 (5 bases). Germline V CDR1 and CDR2: GTSNPN, SVGIG (reference sequence). Trimming took 2 bases from V and 0 from J, leaving 17 bases between them. The CDR3 totals 18 residues. CDR3 coding DNA: TGTGCCTGGAGTACATTCGGTACAGGTAACTCTGGGGCCAACGTCCTGACTTTC. Amino acid sequence: CAWSTFGTGNSGANVLTF.

The chain has TRBV5-1 and TRBJ1-2, with 9 nucleotides matching TRBD1. This CDR3 region has 14 residues. Trimming removed 3 bases from V and 10 bases from J; junction bases left unmatched: 10. Per the germline V gene, CDR1 is SGHRS and CDR2 is YFSETQ. CDR3 protein: CASSYPGTGSDYTF. The CDR3 coding sequence is TGCGCCAGCAGCTACCCGGGGACAGGGAGTGACTACACCTTC.

This sequence joins TRBV7-2 and TRBJ2-7; D is unresolved. Germline V gene sequence: CDR1 SGHTA, CDR2 FQGNSA. There are 15 residues in the CDR3. Trimming removed 4 bases at V and 3 bases at J, with 16 bases between. The CDR3 nucleotides are TGTGCCAGCAGCTACCGCCCCCTGAACTACTACGAGCAGTACTTC. This codes for CASSYRPLNYYEQYF.